A single sample is the source of the 29 T cell receptor beta chains below, sequenced in a study of breast tumors, draining lymph nodes, adjacent tissues. Samples came from axillary lymph nodes draining the breast cancer. TCRdb independently ran MiXCR on the multiplex PCR reads; one entry per CDR3 protein. The sample has 200,000 to 300,000 distinct CDR3 sequences; 30% are singletons. The sample was axillary lymph node tissue. These receptor sequences come from a female donor with breast cancer. Some clones in this sample may be carry-over from other donors' samples.

The V and J genes are TRBV6-1 and TRBJ1-6; D call uncertain. Germline V gene lookup returns CDR1 MNHNS and CDR2 SASEGT. V was cut by 3 bases and J by 0 bases, with 15 bases left in between. The CDR3 totals 18 residues. Written as DNA, the CDR3 is TGTGCCAGCAGTGACGGTGGCGCCTGGAGCTCCTATAATTCACCCCTCCACTTT. This encodes CASSDGGAWSSYNSPLHF.

A remark on this clonotype: The junction departs from germline at one end; a sequencing error may be responsible. The gene calls are TRBV19 and TRBJ2-1, with 8 nucleotides matching TRBD1. This CDR3 comprises 17 residues. In germline, CDR1 is LNHDA, CDR2 SQIVND (reference sequence). The CDR3 coding sequence is TGTGCCAGTAGTATGGGTACCGGGACAGGAGGATACAATGAGCAGTCCTTC. Translating it yields CASSMGTGTGGYNEQSF. Combining the CDR3 with reference TRBV19 and TRBJ2-1 gives the whole variable domain DGGITQSPKYLFRKEGQNVTLSCEQNLNHDAMYWYRQDPGQGLRLIYYSQIVNDFQKGDIAEGYSVSREKKESFPLTVTSAQKNPTAFYLCASSMGTGTGGYNEQSFGPGTRLTVL.

Worth noting for this clonotype: Its ends do not fully match the called genes, so a read error is possible. The gene calls are TRBV5-1 and TRBJ2-3; D is uncertain. CDR1 and CDR2 from the germline V gene are SGHRS and YFSETQ. The CDR3 sequence is 14 residues long. CDR3 sequence (DNA): TGCGCCAGCAGCAACTACCGAAGCACAGACACGCGGTATTTT. Translating it yields CASSNYRSTDTRYF.

This clonotype was counted between two and nine times. The CDR3 DNA follows: TGTGCCAGCAGTTCGGATTCCTACGAGCAGTACTTC. It translates to CASSSDSYEQYF. V usage is TRBV28 and J usage is TRBJ2-7, with D unresolved. The CDR3 spans 12 residues. Germline V gene data show CDR1 as MDHEN and CDR2 as SYDVKM. V lost 4 bases to trimming and J lost 1 base, with 5 bases between them.

This clonotype was detected ten times or more. This chain uses TRBV7-2 with TRBJ2-7; 8 nucleotides line up with TRBD2. Germline V lookup: CDR1 SGHTA, CDR2 FQGNSA. This CDR3 contains 13 residues. V was clipped by 4 bases and J by 2 bases; unmatched bases: 1. The CDR3 nucleotides read TGTGCCAGCAGCTCGGGAGGGACCTACGAGCAGTACTTC. This sequence encodes CASSSGGTYEQYF.

Regarding this clonotype: This may come from a read error, since a much larger clone is one base off. V gene TRBV11-2 combines with J gene TRBJ2-1; 10 bases align to TRBD2. Germline V CDR1 and CDR2: SGHAT, FQNNGV. The CDR3 runs 17 residues. In DNA form, the CDR3 reads TGTGCCAGCAGCTTAGGTGGACTAGCGGATACCTACAATGAGCGGTTCTTC. Amino acid sequence: CASSLGGLADTYNERFF.

This clonotype has at least ten counts. The V call is TRBV20-1, the J call TRBJ1-4; 8 positions match TRBD1. CDR1 DFQATT and CDR2 SNEGSKA come from the germline V gene (reference sequence). This CDR3 comprises 14 residues. The V and J ends lost 6 bases and 5 bases, in that order; junction bases with no gene match: 8. Written as DNA, the CDR3 is TGCAGTGCGCTCCGGGACAGGACCAATGAAAAACTGTTTTTT. This encodes CSALRDRTNEKLFF.

The sample holds one count of this clonotype. The chain couples TRBV19 to TRBJ2-7; 12 bases align to TRBD2. This CDR3 is 14 amino acids long. The V and J ends lost 6 bases and 3 bases, in that order; junction bases with no gene match: 3. Germline CDR1 and CDR2: LNHDA and SQIVND (reference sequence). The CDR3 sequence is CASRMTSGSYEQYF. For the CDR3, the DNA is TGTGCCAGTAGAATGACTAGCGGGAGCTACGAGCAGTACTTC.

There are many counts of this clonotype. The chain carries TRBV6-4 and TRBJ2-7; 12 nucleotides align to TRBD2. This CDR3 has 17 amino acids. CDR1 is MRHNA, CDR2 SNTAGT, per germline. V lost 6 bases, J lost 2 bases, and 11 bases stayed unmatched. CDR3 sequence reads: CASRRLAGVIGAYEQYF. The CDR3 DNA reads as TGTGCCAGCAGAAGACTAGCGGGAGTGATTGGCGCCTACGAGCAGTACTTC.

About this clonotype: A much larger clonotype is one base distant, so this may be a read error. V is TRBV11-2 and J is TRBJ2-7; TRBD2 matches at 7 bases. CDR1 and CDR2 (germline): SGHAT, FQNNGV. The CDR3 is 16 residues long. The V and J ends lost 5 bases and 4 bases, in that order; junction bases with no gene match: 14. The CDR3: CASSSRPASGPYEQYF. Here the CDR3 DNA reads TGTGCCAGCAGCAGCCGCCCGGCTAGCGGTCCTTACGAGCAGTACTTC.

This clonotype was picked up many times. The chain carries TRBV20-1 and TRBJ2-5, with D unresolved. This CDR3 is 15 amino acids long. The V gene's germline CDR1 is DFQATT and CDR2 SNEGSKA (reference sequence). Deletions cut 2 bases from V and 2 bases from J, with 15 bases between. The CDR3 nucleotides are TGCAGTGCTAGAAATCCCCGCGTCTCGCAAGAGACCCAGTACTTC. It specifies CSARNPRVSQETQYF.

In regard to this clonotype: It may be a read error: a sequence one base away is much more abundant. The chain carries TRBV5-1 and TRBJ2-1; 8 bases match TRBD2. Germline loops: CDR1 SGHRS, CDR2 YFSETQ. This CDR3 has 14 amino acids. As DNA, the CDR3 is TGCGCCAGCAGTCCTAGCGGGTTGTACAATGTGCAGTTCTTC. Amino acid sequence: CASSPSGLYNVQFF. Using reference TRBV5-1 and TRBJ2-1 for the parts outside the CDR3, the full variable domain is KAGVTQTPRYLIKTRGQQVTLSCSPISGHRSVSWYQQTPGQGLQFLFEYFSETQRNKGNFPGRFSGRQFSNSRSEMNVSTLELGDSALYLCASSPSGLYNVQFFGPGTRLTVL.

This clonotype was recorded many times. The genes are TRBV20-1 and TRBJ2-1; 10 bases map to TRBD2. Germline CDR1 and CDR2: DFQATT and SNEGSKA (reference sequence). Trimming removed 2 bases from V and 8 bases from J; junction bases left unmatched: 15. This CDR3 comprises 17 residues. The CDR3 reads CSARMKREGHISDEQFF. The CDR3 DNA is TGCAGTGCTAGAATGAAGCGGGAGGGCCATATTAGCGATGAGCAGTTCTTC.

This clonotype was picked up many times. CDR3 region: CSASLAVNNEQFF. DNA of the CDR3: TGCAGTGCTTCACTAGCGGTAAACAATGAGCAGTTCTTC. The J gene is TRBJ2-1, the V gene TRBV20-1; 8 nucleotides align to TRBD2. Trimming at V came to 5 bases and at J to 5 bases, leaving 5 bases not matched to a gene. The CDR3 contains 13 residues. The germline V gene encodes CDR1 DFQATT and CDR2 SNEGSKA (reference sequence).

This clonotype has more than one count but fewer than ten. This chain links TRBV6-2 or TRBV6-3 with TRBJ1-5, with 8 bases identical to TRBD1. CDR1 is MNHEY, CDR2 SVGEGT, per germline. The ends lost 1 base at V and 6 bases at J; junction bases unmatched: 5. There are 15 residues in the CDR3. CDR3 sequence reads: CASSYYDRGSQPQHF. The CDR3 DNA is TGTGCCAGCAGTTACTATGACAGGGGAAGTCAGCCCCAGCATTTT.

This clonotype has a count of ten or more. This chain links TRBV7-9 with TRBJ1-3; D ambiguous. Trimming cost V 5 bases and J 2 bases, with 4 bases left between them. The CDR3 has 12 residues. Germline CDR1 SEHNR, CDR2 FQNEAQ (reference sequence). CDR3 bases: TGTGCCAGCAGCATTACTGGAAACACCATATATTTT. Its translation is CASSITGNTIYF.

In the case of this clonotype: A much larger clone lies one base from this, so it may be a read error. This chain uses TRBV5-5 with TRBJ2-7; D possibly corresponds to TRBD1 (5 bases). This CDR3 comprises 15 residues. Germline V gives CDR1 SGHKS, CDR2 YYEKEE (reference sequence). DNA of the CDR3: TGTGCCAGCAAGTCAAGGGCATCCAGGGCCTACGAGCGGTACTTC. This translates into CASKSRASRAYERYF.

This clonotype was observed a handful of times. The rearrangement uses TRBV5-1 and TRBJ1-1; the match to TRBD1 covers 8 bases. Germline V gene lookup returns CDR1 SGHRS and CDR2 YFSETQ. This CDR3 comprises 17 residues. V lost 5 bases to trimming and J lost 0 bases; unmatched junction nucleotides: 12. The DNA for the CDR3 is TGCGCCAGCAGGACACGGACAGGGATGGGAATGAACACTGAAGCTTTCTTT. Its protein product is CASRTRTGMGMNTEAFF. Using reference TRBV5-1 and TRBJ1-1 for the parts outside the CDR3, the full variable domain is KAGVTQTPRYLIKTRGQQVTLSCSPISGHRSVSWYQQTPGQGLQFLFEYFSETQRNKGNFPGRFSGRQFSNSRSEMNVSTLELGDSALYLCASRTRTGMGMNTEAFFGQGTRLTVV.

The sample holds many counts of this clonotype. The chain links TRBV11-2 to TRBJ1-6, with D uncertain. The CDR3 consists of 17 residues. Germline loops: CDR1 SGHAT, CDR2 FQNNGV. The V gene lost 8 bases and the J gene lost 7 bases, with 24 bases spanning the gap. The CDR3: CASRRTYSEWGNSPLHF. As DNA, the CDR3 is TGTGCCAGCCGACGAACTTATTCAGAGTGGGGAAATTCACCCCTCCACTTT.

On this clonotype: This CDR3 is missing its conserved last phenylalanine or tryptophan, likely due to a read error. No DNA is shown, since the ends of the CDR3 on it are uncertain; the CDR3 is the one TCRdb lists. The chain employs TRBV7-3 and TRBJ2-2. Germline CDR1 and CDR2: SGHTA and FQGTGA. The CDR3 has 9 residues if both end residues are counted. The CDR3 loop reads CASSLTGTV.

This clonotype was seen at least ten times. As DNA, the CDR3 is TGCAGCGTTGGGGACCCGCAGTTCTTC. Protein sequence: CSVGDPQFF. The chain links TRBV29-1 to TRBJ2-1, with D perhaps given as TRBD1 or TRBD2 (5 bases each). Per the germline V gene, CDR1 is SQVTM and CDR2 is ANQGSEA. This CDR3 is built from 9 residues. Trimming took 4 bases from V and 12 from J, leaving 7 bases between them.

This chain uses TRBV6-2 or TRBV6-3 with TRBJ1-1; no clear D. Between the trimmed V and J ends, which lost 0 bases and 0 bases, there was a span of 11 bases. Germline CDR1 reads MNHEY; CDR2 reads SVGEGT. The CDR3 totals 16 residues. CDR3 loop: CASSYSSGSLNTEAFF. In DNA, the CDR3 is TGTGCCAGCAGTTACTCTAGCGGCAGCTTGAACACTGAAGCTTTCTTT.

This clonotype was counted ten times or more. The rearrangement joins TRBV7-9 to TRBJ2-2; TRBD2 is a possible D gene (5 bases). The V end lost 4 bases, the J end lost 8 bases, and 14 bases lay between the germline ends. The germline CDR1 and CDR2 sequences are SEHNR and FQNEAQ (reference sequence). This CDR3 has 14 residues. In nucleotides, the CDR3 is TGTGCCAGCAGCTCCATCAGCGGAACTGGGGAGCTGTTTTTT. It yields the protein CASSSISGTGELFF.

This clonotype occurred many times. The CDR3 reads CASRGLAGDNEQFF. Here the CDR3 DNA reads TGCGCCAGCAGGGGACTAGCGGGAGACAATGAGCAGTTCTTC. The chain is built from TRBV5-1 and TRBJ2-1, with 14 nucleotides matching TRBD2. This CDR3 contains 14 residues. The ends lost 5 bases at V and 5 bases at J; junction bases unmatched: 0. CDR1 is SGHRS and CDR2 is YFSETQ in the germline V gene.

J is TRBJ2-3 and V is TRBV6-5; TRBD2 matches 10 bases. J was trimmed by 4 bases and V by 6 bases; bases with no gene match: 19. Germline loops: CDR1 MNHEY, CDR2 SVGAGI. CDR3 length equals 19 residues. The DNA of the CDR3 is TGTGCCAGCAGCCTATCGGGGGACCAAGCGGGAGGGCCTGCAGATACGCAGTATTTT. It yields the protein CASSLSGDQAGGPADTQYF.

The chain joins TRBV29-1 to TRBJ2-5; D not resolved. There are 14 residues in the CDR3. Germline V gives CDR1 SQVTM, CDR2 ANQGSEA. V dropped 4 bases and J dropped 4 bases, with 16 bases sitting between them. This CDR3 reads CSVVPTTRGETQYF. The CDR3, as DNA: TGCAGCGTTGTCCCGACGACTCGCGGAGAGACCCAGTACTTC.

This sequence joins TRBV10-3 and TRBJ1-1, with TRBD1 as a possible D gene (5 bases). With 0 bases removed from V and 0 bases from J, the gap between germline ends came to 8 bases. There are 15 residues in the CDR3. In germline, CDR1 is ENHRY, CDR2 SYGVKD. The CDR3 bases are TGTGCCATCAGTGAGTCGCAGGACATGAACACTGAAGCTTTCTTT. Protein sequence: CAISESQDMNTEAFF.

The chain has TRBV6-1 and TRBJ2-1, with D tentatively TRBD2 (6 bases). Germline assignment: CDR1 MNHNS and CDR2 SASEGT. There are 16 residues in the CDR3. Trimming stripped 4 bases from V and 5 bases from J, with 18 bases between. The CDR3 region is CASSALGLRSHNEQFF. The CDR3 nucleotides are TGTGCCAGCAGTGCCCTTGGACTAAGAAGCCACAATGAGCAGTTCTTC.

This clonotype came up many times. V is TRBV6-6 and J is TRBJ1-4; weak D call: TRBD1 (5 bases). V dropped 6 bases and J dropped 8 bases, with 16 bases sitting between them. Germline V lookup: CDR1 MNHNY, CDR2 SVGAGI (reference sequence). There are 14 residues in the CDR3. This CDR3 is CASRRRGEGEKLFF. The CDR3 DNA reads TGTGCCAGCAGGCGACGGGGGGAGGGGGAAAAACTGTTTTTT.